Sequencing of this T cell receptor beta chain was carried out in a study of blood T cell repertoires in COVID-19. Across the study: Acute and convalescent COVID-19 specimens originated in the United States, Italy and Spain. T cells, B-cell-depleted T cells, or PBMCs supplied cDNA or gDNA.

V gave up 4 bases and J gave up 3 bases; unmatched junction bases: 3. Germline V gene sequence: CDR1 SGHRS, CDR2 YFSETQ. CDR3 length: 13 residues. Authors' analysis steps: Estimation of nucleated cell counts was performed using reference gene primer amplification. Sequencing used immunoSEQ multiplex PCR; TCRdb keeps in-frame clones, though not all of them. V, J and clone size were drawn from that table, and D and trimming were deduced from the DNA. The data contain 150,000 or so clones, roughly nine tenths of them singletons. This receptor was obtained from a man aged 60-69 years with active or convalescent COVID-19. Sequenced: peripheral blood. V gene TRBV5-1 combines with J gene TRBJ1-1; TRBD1 aligns across 7 bases. The CDR3 DNA reads as TGCGCCAGCAGCCTCACAGGGGACACTGAAGCTTTCTTT. This codes for CASSLTGDTEAFF.